This passage covers 3 T cell receptor beta chains from one sample sequenced in a study of neurological immune-mediated disorders. TCRdb re-derived calls from the 5' RACE reads in MiXCR, one entry per CDR3 protein. This repertoire shows tens of thousands of distinct CDR3 sequences, 5.5% to 6% found once; its top ten account for 2% to 2.5%. Sequenced sample: CD4+ T cells from blood. The receptor set was obtained from a woman between 50 and 59 years old in good health.

This clonotype was seen many times. The gene calls are TRBV24-1 and TRBJ2-3; tentative D call: TRBD2 (6 bases). The V end was cut by 6 bases, the J end by 4 bases, with 19 bases between. CDR1 KGHDR and CDR2 SFDVKD come from the germline V gene. The length of the CDR3 is 16 residues. CDR3 region: CATSQRVSGLADTQYF. DNA for the CDR3: TGTGCCACCAGTCAAAGGGTTTCGGGACTCGCAGATACGCAGTATTTT.

The chain couples TRBV7-9 to TRBJ2-5; TRBD1 agrees at 7 bases. With 2 bases clipped from V and 4 bases from J, the junction kept 4 bases outside the gene matches. Germline V gene data show CDR1 as SEHNR and CDR2 as FQNEAQ (reference sequence). The CDR3 runs to 14 residues. CDR3 loop: CASSLSTGVETQYF. The CDR3 DNA sequence: TGTGCCAGCAGCTTATCTACAGGGGTAGAGACCCAGTACTTC.

Ten or more counts support this clonotype. The chain is built from TRBV5-1 and TRBJ2-3; D remains ambiguous. V lost 4 bases and J lost 2, with 11 bases in between. The V gene's germline CDR1 is SGHRS and CDR2 YFSETQ. CDR3 length equals 14 residues. The CDR3 bases are TGCGCCAGCAGCGCCGCCGGCTACACAGATACGCAGTATTTT. Protein: CASSAAGYTDTQYF.